This T cell receptor (beta chain) was recorded in a study of T cell repertoires in cytomegalovirus infection. Background on the study: TCR beta signatures that were public indicated CMV infection and matching HLA type.

Using its own MiXCR run on the reads, TCRdb lists one record per CDR3 protein. The table lists 200,000 to 250,000 distinct CDR3 sequences, about 23% of them singletons. This clonotype was observed a handful of times. The antigen is unknown. V lost 3 bases, J lost 5 bases, and 15 bases stayed unmatched. The CDR3 consists of 18 residues. Germline assignment: CDR1 MDHEN and CDR2 SYDVKM. Overall study results and limits: It was HLA-C-restricted CMV-specific TCR beta clonotypes that dominated the response ex vivo. Public TCR beta family frequency separated CMV-and-HLA carriers, including in an independent cohort.

This TCR derives from a human donor in good health (CMV status not recorded). Some clones in this sample may be carry-over from other donors' samples. The chain carries TRBV28 and TRBJ1-5; 8 nucleotides match TRBD1. The sequenced material came from CD8+ T cells from PBMCs. The CDR3 loop is CASSFRYGQGADDQPQHF. Written as DNA, the CDR3 is TGTGCCAGCAGTTTTAGGTATGGCCAGGGGGCAGACGATCAGCCCCAGCATTTT.